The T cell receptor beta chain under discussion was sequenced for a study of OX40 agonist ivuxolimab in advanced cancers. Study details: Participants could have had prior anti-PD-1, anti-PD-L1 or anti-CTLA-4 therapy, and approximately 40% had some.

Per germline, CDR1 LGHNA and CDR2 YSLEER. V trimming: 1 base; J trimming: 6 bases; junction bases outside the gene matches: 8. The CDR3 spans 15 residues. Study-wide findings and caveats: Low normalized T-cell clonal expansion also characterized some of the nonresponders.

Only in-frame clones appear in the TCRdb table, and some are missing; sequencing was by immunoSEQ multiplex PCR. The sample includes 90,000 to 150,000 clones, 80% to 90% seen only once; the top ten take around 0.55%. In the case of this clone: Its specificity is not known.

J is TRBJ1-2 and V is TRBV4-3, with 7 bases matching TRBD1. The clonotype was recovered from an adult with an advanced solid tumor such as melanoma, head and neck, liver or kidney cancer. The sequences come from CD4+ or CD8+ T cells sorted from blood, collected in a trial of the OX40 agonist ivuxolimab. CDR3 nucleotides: TGCGCCAGCAGCCAAGGTCTCGGACAGGTGGATGGCTACACCTTC. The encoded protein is CASSQGLGQVDGYTF.